This T cell receptor (beta chain) was sequenced in a study of blood T cells in healthy people across ages. It was 8 to 10 milliliters of peripheral blood that were drawn from each donor. Using a J-beta primer mix together with a sample-barcoded 5' primer, a second PCR was run for about 6 to 11 cycles. TCRdb passed the 5' RACE reads through MiXCR, listing each CDR3 protein once. The data show around 1,000,000 distinct CDR3 sequences, with approximately 25% seen just once and about 0.69% held by the top ten. This clonotype has more than one count but fewer than ten. Its specificity is not known. General study findings and limits: Because sorting was not performed, PBMCs prevented conclusive naive versus antigen-experienced comparison. It was not known whether donors were CMV positive (a possible confounder of expanded clonotype changes).

This CDR3 comprises 16 residues. Germline V gives CDR1 MGHRA, CDR2 YSYEKL. V trimming: 3 bases; J trimming: 2 bases; junction bases outside the gene matches: 6. These same records also appear under a second study, on T cells of mothers and their children. That work adds: Each 15 ul cDNA reaction used roughly 1.4 ug RNA; all RNA was used.

The sequenced sample consisted of blood. The chain uses TRBV4-1 and TRBJ2-3, with TRBD2 matching 9 bases. The receptor's source is a girl aged 2 to 9 in good health. CDR3 residues: CASSQFSGRPTDTQYF. CDR3 DNA: TGCGCCAGCAGCCAGTTCAGCGGGAGGCCCACAGATACGCAGTATTTT.